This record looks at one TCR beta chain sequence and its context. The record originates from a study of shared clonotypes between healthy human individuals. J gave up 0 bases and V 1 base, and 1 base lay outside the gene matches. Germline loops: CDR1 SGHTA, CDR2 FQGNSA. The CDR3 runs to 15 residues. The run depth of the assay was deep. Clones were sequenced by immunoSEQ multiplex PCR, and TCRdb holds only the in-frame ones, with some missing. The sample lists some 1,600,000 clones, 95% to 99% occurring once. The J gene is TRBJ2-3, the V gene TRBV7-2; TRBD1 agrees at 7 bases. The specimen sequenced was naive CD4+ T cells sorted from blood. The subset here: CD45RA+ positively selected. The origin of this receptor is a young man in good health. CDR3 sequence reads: CASSLEGGSTDTQYF. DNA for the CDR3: TGTGCCAGCAGCTTAGAAGGGGGCAGCACAGATACGCAGTATTTT. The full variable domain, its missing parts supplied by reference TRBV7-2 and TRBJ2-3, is GAGVSQSPSNKVTEKGKDVELRCDPISGHTALYWYRQSLGQGLEFLIYFQGNSAPDKSGLPSDRFSAERTGGSVSTLTIQRTQQEDSAVYLCASSLEGGSTDTQYFGPGTRLTVL.